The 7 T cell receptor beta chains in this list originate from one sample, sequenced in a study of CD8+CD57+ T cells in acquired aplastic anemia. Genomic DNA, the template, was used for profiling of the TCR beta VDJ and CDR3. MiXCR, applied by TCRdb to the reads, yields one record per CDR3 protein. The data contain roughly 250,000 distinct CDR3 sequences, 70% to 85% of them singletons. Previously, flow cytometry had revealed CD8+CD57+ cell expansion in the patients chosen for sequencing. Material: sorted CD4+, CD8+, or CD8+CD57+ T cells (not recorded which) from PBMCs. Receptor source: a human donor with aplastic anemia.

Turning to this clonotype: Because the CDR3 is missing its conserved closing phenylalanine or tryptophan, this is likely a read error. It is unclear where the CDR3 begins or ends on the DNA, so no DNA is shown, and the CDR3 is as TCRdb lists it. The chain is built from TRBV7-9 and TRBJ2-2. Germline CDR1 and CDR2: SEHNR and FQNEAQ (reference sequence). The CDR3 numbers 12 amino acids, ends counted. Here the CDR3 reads CASSFVRSELFY.

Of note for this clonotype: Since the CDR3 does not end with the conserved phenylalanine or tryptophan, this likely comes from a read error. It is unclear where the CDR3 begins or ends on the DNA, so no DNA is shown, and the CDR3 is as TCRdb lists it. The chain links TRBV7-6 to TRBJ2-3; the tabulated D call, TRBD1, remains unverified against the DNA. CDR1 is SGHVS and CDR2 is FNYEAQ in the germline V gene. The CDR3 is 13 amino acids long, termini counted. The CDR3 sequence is CASSPGVAGTPNE.

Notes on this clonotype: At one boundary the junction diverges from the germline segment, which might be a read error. The DNA for the CDR3 is TGTGCCAGCAGCCATAGTCCAGACGGGACAGCCCAAGCCTTCTTT. Encoded protein: CASSHSPDGTAQAFF. The chain couples TRBV7-8 to TRBJ1-1, with TRBD1 identical over 7 bases. In germline, CDR1 is SGHVS, CDR2 FQNEAQ. CDR3 length: 15 residues.

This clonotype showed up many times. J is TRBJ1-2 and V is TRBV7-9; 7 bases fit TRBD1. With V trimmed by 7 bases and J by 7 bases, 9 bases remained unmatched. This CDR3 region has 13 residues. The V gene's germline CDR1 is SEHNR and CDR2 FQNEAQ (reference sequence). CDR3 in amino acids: CASTDRDFSGYTF. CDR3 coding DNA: TGTGCCAGCACCGACAGGGACTTCTCTGGCTACACCTTC.

The CDR3 DNA reads TGTGCCAGCAGCTTAGCGGGGGACAATCAGCCCCAGTATTTT. Protein product: CASSLAGDNQPQYF. This chain connects TRBV7-9 to TRBJ2-3, with D possibly matching TRBD1 (6 bases). The CDR3 has 14 residues. The V gene lost 0 bases and the J gene lost 12 bases, with 16 bases spanning the gap. The germline CDR1 and CDR2 sequences are SEHNR and FQNEAQ (reference sequence).

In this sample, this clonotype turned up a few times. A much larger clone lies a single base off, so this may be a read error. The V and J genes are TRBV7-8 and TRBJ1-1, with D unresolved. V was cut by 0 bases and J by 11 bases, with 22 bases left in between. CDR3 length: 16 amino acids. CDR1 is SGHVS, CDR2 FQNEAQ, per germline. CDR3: CASSLAGGPDTHYAFF. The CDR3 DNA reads TGTGCCAGCAGCTTAGCGGGAGGTCCCGATACGCATTATGCTTTCTTT.

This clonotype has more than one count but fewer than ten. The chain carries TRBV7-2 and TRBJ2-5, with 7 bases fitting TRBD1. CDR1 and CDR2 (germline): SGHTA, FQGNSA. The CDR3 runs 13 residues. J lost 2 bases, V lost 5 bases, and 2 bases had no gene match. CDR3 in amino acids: CASSPGQQETQYF. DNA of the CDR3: TGTGCCAGCAGCCCGGGACAGCAAGAGACCCAGTACTTC.